This record concerns one TCR beta chain sequence. The protocol was immunoSEQ multiplex PCR, while the TCRdb copy is restricted to in-frame clones and leaves out a portion. The sample yields about 200,000 clones, around 87% seen once. This sample stems from a study of blood T cell repertoires in COVID-19. As for the study in general: PBMCs, B-cell-depleted T cells, or T cells provided the cDNA or gDNA that made up the material.

Germline V lookup: CDR1 MDHEN, CDR2 SYDVKM. The CDR3 length is 14 residues. The V end was cut by 3 bases, the J end by 6 bases, with 13 bases between. This rearrangement joins TRBV28 to TRBJ2-3, with a possible D match to TRBD2 (6 bases). The origin of this receptor is a woman aged 45-65 years with COVID-19, enrolled during active disease. Sequenced material: peripheral blood. CDR3 in amino acids: CASSFGGAPDTQYF. CDR3 nucleotides: TGTGCCAGCAGTTTTGGAGGGGCCCCCGATACGCAGTATTTT.